This T cell receptor beta chain was identified in a study of shared clonotypes between healthy human individuals. V lost 3 bases, J lost 11 bases, and 9 bases lay in between. CDR1 is SGDLS and CDR2 is YYNGEE in the germline V gene. This CDR3 comprises 11 residues. The protocol was immunoSEQ multiplex PCR, while the TCRdb copy is restricted to in-frame clones and leaves out a portion. In the table there are more than 600,000 clones, about 91% of which are singletons. The table lists this clone with a count of one. What it binds is not known. Only CD45RO-negative cells positively selected for CCR7 counted as naive CD8 cells, so terminally differentiated effector memory CD45RA+ cells were excluded. Donors were Caucasian adults residing in Nashville, Tennessee, USA. Study conclusions and caveats: Larger estimated richness was generally recorded for naive subsets relative to memory subsets.

The chain uses TRBV9 and TRBJ1-3; no reliable D call. Input material: naive CD8+ T cells sorted from blood. This TCR was recovered from a man under 40 in good health. The CDR3 sequence is CASSDTKAIYF. The CDR3 region has the DNA TGTGCCAGCAGCGATACAAAGGCCATATATTTT.